This entry lists 17 T cell receptor beta chains sequenced from one sample in a study of blood T cell repertoires in COVID-19. Some clones are missing from TCRdb's copy, which holds only in-frame ones; the method was immunoSEQ multiplex PCR. The sample comprises 200,000 to 250,000 clones, over 70% of which are singletons, and roughly 3.7% rests with the top ten. The sequencing input was PBMCs or T cells enriched from blood (not recorded which). Source of these receptors: a woman aged 25-40 years who had been exposed to COVID-19.

This clone was seen only once. The gene calls are TRBV6-1 and TRBJ2-1; no clear D. This CDR3 is built from 14 residues. Germline lookup yields CDR1 MNHNS and CDR2 SASEGT. The ends were cut back, 3 bases at V and 0 bases at J, with 6 bases in the middle. The CDR3 coding sequence is TGTGCCAGCAGTGACAGAAACTCCTACAATGAGCAGTTCTTC. Its protein is CASSDRNSYNEQFF.

This clone was counted a few times. V is TRBV10-3 and J is TRBJ1-1; D is ambiguous. V was pared by 7 bases and J by 5 bases, with 14 bases between. From germline, CDR1 is ENHRY and CDR2 SYGVKD. The CDR3 covers 13 residues. The CDR3 DNA reads TGTGCCATCACAGCAGGTGTCGAAACTGAAGCTTTCTTT. It translates to CAITAGVETEAFF.

The chain joins TRBV6-5 to TRBJ2-7, with a weak D call TRBD1 (5 bases). Trimming pared 4 bases from V and 4 bases from J, leaving 14 bases between. The CDR3 spans 14 residues. Looked up from germline, CDR1 is MNHEY and CDR2 is SVGAGI. CDR3 sequence (DNA): TGTGCCAGCAGTTTAAGGGGCCGTTTATACGAGCAGTACTTC. It specifies CASSLRGRLYEQYF.

This rearrangement joins TRBV3-1 (or the pseudogene TRBV3-2) to TRBJ2-3; 7 bases are shared with TRBD1. The CDR3 is 15 residues long. Germline CDR1 LGHDT, CDR2 YNNKEL (reference sequence). With V trimmed by 3 bases and J by 2 bases, 5 bases remained unmatched. The DNA of the CDR3 is TGTGCCAGCAGCCATGACAGGGTAGTCACAGATACGCAGTATTTT. Its translation is CASSHDRVVTDTQYF.

This chain links TRBV27 with TRBJ2-1, with 7 bases fitting TRBD2. Germline lookup yields CDR1 MNHEY and CDR2 SMNVEV (reference sequence). V lost 4 bases, J lost 0 bases, and 0 bases stayed unmatched. This CDR3 is 14 amino acids long. The CDR3 is CASSWTSSYNEQFF. The CDR3 coding sequence is TGTGCCAGCAGTTGGACTAGCTCCTACAATGAGCAGTTCTTC.

This clone was observed a single time. The CDR3 DNA reads as TGTGCCAGCAGTTTAACCTCCGGGACAGGGGTGGCCAACGTCCTGACTTTC. Protein sequence: CASSLTSGTGVANVLTF. This chain joins TRBV27 and TRBJ2-6; 10 bases align to TRBD1. Germline assignment: CDR1 MNHEY and CDR2 SMNVEV (reference sequence). The CDR3 is made up of 17 amino acids. The V and J ends lost 2 bases and 6 bases, in that order; junction bases with no gene match: 7.

V is TRBV19 and J is TRBJ2-5; possibly TRBD2 for D (6 bases). The CDR3 extends over 16 amino acids. Deletions cut 4 bases from V and 2 bases from J, with 17 bases between. From germline, CDR1 is LNHDA and CDR2 SQIVND (reference sequence). In nucleotides, the CDR3 is TGTGCCAGTAGTAATGTAAGGGGAGGTCGACAAGAGACCCAGTACTTC. Translating it yields CASSNVRGGRQETQYF.

The gene calls are TRBV3-1 (or the pseudogene TRBV3-2) and TRBJ2-5; 13 positions match TRBD2. The CDR3 length is 18 residues. J lost 1 base, V lost 5 bases, and 10 bases had no gene match. CDR1 and CDR2 from the germline V gene are LGHDT and YNNKEL (reference sequence). Here the CDR3 reads CASSRRTSGGWAQETQYF. The CDR3 DNA is TGTGCCAGCAGCAGAAGGACTAGCGGGGGATGGGCCCAAGAGACCCAGTACTTC.

The chain has TRBV27 and TRBJ1-1, with TRBD1 matching 7 bases. Germline V gene sequence: CDR1 MNHEY, CDR2 SMNVEV (reference sequence). The CDR3 has 14 amino acids. V lost 5 bases to trimming and J lost 4 bases; unmatched junction nucleotides: 7. CDR3 protein: CASSHRQGSTEAFF. DNA for the CDR3: TGTGCCAGCAGTCACCGACAGGGCAGCACTGAAGCTTTCTTT.

V gene TRBV4-1 combines with J gene TRBJ2-7; 8 bases match TRBD2. Germline CDR1 reads MGHRA; CDR2 reads YSYEKL. V trimming: 1 base; J trimming: 7 bases; junction bases outside the gene matches: 9. The CDR3 is 15 residues long. The CDR3 bases are TGCGCCAGCAGCCAAGGTAGTGGGACTAGTTGGGAGCAGTACTTC. Translation: CASSQGSGTSWEQYF.

This clone has only one observation. The rearrangement uses TRBV10-2 and TRBJ2-7; D is possibly TRBD2 (6 bases). CDR3 length equals 11 residues. Trimming pared 5 bases from V and 7 bases from J, leaving 9 bases between. CDR1 WSHSY and CDR2 SAAADI come from the germline V gene. CDR3 in DNA: TGCGCCAGCAGTTGGGGGGATGAGCAGTACTTC. Translation: CASSWGDEQYF.

Only one count was recorded for this clone. The gene calls are TRBV28 and TRBJ2-3; TRBD1 matches 9 bases. V shed 5 bases, J shed 3 bases, and the junction held 12 bases outside the gene matches. Germline V gene sequence: CDR1 MDHEN, CDR2 SYDVKM. The CDR3 runs to 17 residues. CDR3 residues: CASSRRDRVLRTDTQYF. The CDR3, as DNA: TGTGCCAGCAGTCGTCGGGACAGGGTTCTTCGTACAGATACGCAGTATTTT. Full variable domain (outside the CDR3, taken from reference TRBV28 and TRBJ2-3): DVKVTQSSRYLVKRTGEKVFLECVQDMDHENMFWYRQDPGLGLRLIYFSYDVKMKEKGDIPEGYSVSREKKERFSLILESASTNQTSMYLCASSRRDRVLRTDTQYFGPGTRLTVL.

The gene calls are TRBV7-8 and TRBJ1-2, with 11 bases lining up with TRBD1. The trim removed 6 bases at V and 7 bases at J, leaving 7 bases unmatched. CDR1 is SGHVS, CDR2 FQNEAQ, per germline. The CDR3 extends over 14 amino acids. The DNA for the CDR3 is TGTGCCAGCAGATCTGGACAGGGGGCAGGTGGCTACACCTTC. Residues: CASRSGQGAGGYTF.

The V and J genes are TRBV6-5 and TRBJ2-5, with 10 nucleotides matching TRBD1. CDR3 length: 15 residues. Trimming removed 6 bases from V and 6 bases from J; junction bases left unmatched: 10. Germline-derived CDR1 and CDR2 are MNHEY and SVGAGI. CDR3 DNA sequence: TGTGCCAGCAGGAGAGACCGGGACAGGGGACAGACCCAGTACTTC. It is translated as CASRRDRDRGQTQYF.

This chain links TRBV2 with TRBJ1-5; perhaps TRBD1 as D (6 bases). Germline V CDR1 and CDR2: SNHLY, FYNNEI. The CDR3 totals 15 residues. V lost 4 bases to trimming and J lost 0 bases, with 10 bases between them. The CDR3 is CASSGGGLSNQPQHF. The CDR3 nucleotides read TGTGCCAGCAGTGGGGGGGGCCTTAGCAATCAGCCCCAGCATTTT.

This clone was counted once. The V gene is TRBV28, the J gene TRBJ1-1; tentative D call: TRBD1 (5 bases). Germline lookup yields CDR1 MDHEN and CDR2 SYDVKM. CDR3 length: 14 residues. V was cut by 3 bases and J by 11 bases, with 19 bases left in between. In nucleotides, the CDR3 is TGTGCCAGCAGTTTTTCGGGACTCACCCTAAACGCTTTCTTT. Its translation is CASSFSGLTLNAFF.

The chain couples TRBV30 to TRBJ2-7, with D possibly TRBD2 on 6 matching bases. Germline assignment: CDR1 GTSNPN and CDR2 SVGIG (reference sequence). V was shortened by 0 bases and J by 9 bases, with 21 bases between the two germline ends. This CDR3 is 15 amino acids long. The CDR3: CAWSVQSPITGGQYF. Here the CDR3 DNA reads TGTGCCTGGAGTGTACAATCACCTATCACCGGGGGGCAGTACTTC.